The clone carrying this TCR beta chain has just a few counts. Its antigen remains unidentified. The junction had 5 bases not matched to a gene; V was cut back by 0 bases and J by 9 bases. Germline V gene data show CDR1 as SGHRS and CDR2 as YFSETQ. This CDR3 region has 14 residues. The data are from a study of identical twins. MiXCR, run by TCRdb on the 5' RACE reads, gives a single entry per CDR3 protein. There are a few hundred thousand distinct CDR3 sequences in the sample; more than 9% occur only once, and 3% lies in the top ten. Study-wide results and caveats: Out-of-frame alpha sequences common to twins were enriched for low generation probability.

The data also belong to a second study, concerning yellow fever vaccine responses in identical twins.

The gene calls are TRBV5-1 and TRBJ2-1, with 8 bases identical to TRBD1. This receptor was obtained from a woman aged 18-29 years in good health. Specimen: PBMCs. CDR3 in DNA: TGCGCCAGCAGCTTGGCCCCAGGGGGCTCTGAGCAGTTCTTC. This codes for CASSLAPGGSEQFF.